One sample yielded the 30 T cell receptor beta chains listed below, sequenced in a study of blood T cells in healthy people across ages. Then a second PCR, running about 6 to 12 cycles, was carried out with a sample-barcoded 5' primer and a J-beta primer mix. From the 5' RACE reads, TCRdb called clonotypes with MiXCR, one entry per CDR3 protein. Of approximately 1,100,000 distinct CDR3 sequences listed, around 43% are singletons. Source material: blood. The source is a woman in her sixties or seventies in good health.

This clonotype was recorded a few times. V gene TRBV6-5 combines with J gene TRBJ2-7, with D tentatively TRBD2 (5 bases). Trimming took off 7 bases at V and 4 bases at J, with 14 bases between the two ends. The CDR3 loop spans 13 amino acids. CDR1 MNHEY and CDR2 SVGAGI come from the germline V gene. CDR3 sequence reads: CASTLGRGYEQYF. CDR3 DNA sequence: TGTGCCAGCACCCTCGGCCGAGGGTACGAGCAGTACTTC.

This clonotype appeared many times. A clone one base away is much larger, so this may be a read error. The chain recombines TRBV18 with TRBJ2-1; tentatively, D is TRBD1 or TRBD2 (5 bases each). In germline, CDR1 is KGHSH, CDR2 LQKENI. V shed 6 bases and J shed 9 bases, with 18 bases lying between them. The length of the CDR3 is 14 residues. Here the CDR3 DNA reads TGTGCCAGCTCGGGACGCAGTCGTACTAGTGAGCAGTTCTTC. This sequence encodes CASSGRSRTSEQFF.

This clonotype was counted only a few times. This chain uses TRBV12-3 or TRBV12-4 with TRBJ2-7, with D possibly being TRBD2 (6 bases). V was trimmed by 6 bases and J by 3 bases, leaving 18 bases between them. CDR3 size: 15 residues. In DNA form, the CDR3 reads TGTGCCAGCAGCCTGTTGGGGGGTCCCAACTACGAGCAGTACTTC. Encoded protein: CASSLLGGPNYEQYF.

As for this clonotype: The junction departs from the called germline gene at one end, perhaps through a read error. J is TRBJ2-7 and V is TRBV7-2; the D is unclear. This CDR3 has 14 residues. The germline V gene has CDR1 SGHTA and CDR2 FQGNSA. CDR3 sequence reads: CASSRLLDQYGQYF. CDR3 nucleotides: TGTGCCAGCAGTCGACTCCTGGACCAGTACGGGCAGTACTTC.

The V call is TRBV5-1, the J call TRBJ1-5, with 11 bases matching TRBD1. The germline V gene has CDR1 SGHRS and CDR2 YFSETQ. J lost 6 bases, V lost 0 bases, and 2 bases had no gene match. The CDR3 has 15 residues. The CDR3 nucleotides are TGCGCCAGCAGCTTGGAAGGGACAGGGGGTCAGCCCCAGCATTTT. Amino acids: CASSLEGTGGQPQHF.

This rearrangement joins TRBV5-1 to TRBJ2-5, with 11 bases that match TRBD2. With 2 bases clipped from V and 0 bases from J, the junction kept 6 bases outside the gene matches. Germline V gives CDR1 SGHRS, CDR2 YFSETQ. The CDR3 loop spans 17 amino acids. CDR3: CASSLGGTSGNQETQYF. The CDR3, as DNA: TGCGCCAGCAGCTTAGGGGGGACTAGCGGCAACCAAGAGACCCAGTACTTC.

The chain is built from TRBV5-1 and TRBJ2-1; 8 bases map to TRBD2. CDR1 SGHRS and CDR2 YFSETQ come from the germline V gene. The CDR3 runs to 13 residues. With 4 bases clipped from V and 13 bases from J, the junction kept 10 bases outside the gene matches. CDR3: CASSPGLVGDQFF. The CDR3 nucleotides read TGCGCCAGCAGCCCGGGACTAGTGGGTGATCAGTTCTTC.

This clonotype was picked up a small number of times. One end of the junction fails to match germline, which may point to a read error. This chain uses TRBV7-2 with TRBJ2-1, with a tentative D call TRBD1 (5 bases). CDR3 length: 16 residues. Germline CDR1 reads SGHTA; CDR2 reads FQGNSA. The CDR3: CASTQGGRPFGDEQFF. CDR3 in DNA: TGTGCCAGCACCCAGGGTGGACGCCCCTTCGGAGATGAGCAGTTCTTT.

In its sample, this clonotype was seen a few times. The V gene is TRBV11-2, the J gene TRBJ1-1, with D possibly TRBD1 on 5 matching bases. Between the trimmed V and J ends, which lost 8 bases and 1 base, there was a span of 11 bases. This CDR3 spans 13 amino acids. Germline assignment: CDR1 SGHAT and CDR2 FQNNGV. The CDR3 here is CASCRDGNTEAFF. CDR3 DNA: TGTGCCAGCTGCCGGGACGGGAACACTGAAGCTTTCTTT.

The chain couples TRBV12-3 or TRBV12-4 to TRBJ2-7; D unclear. The DNA end is more similar to TRBJ2-5, so the J call may be wrong. The CDR3 runs to 13 residues. The CDR3 protein is CASRASAGETQYF. The CDR3 DNA sequence: TGTGCCAGCAGGGCTTCGGCTGGGGAGACCCAGTACTTC.

The genes are TRBV7-9 and TRBJ1-1; D is possibly TRBD1 (6 bases). Trimming removed 5 bases from V and 0 bases from J, with 13 bases in between. The germline V gene has CDR1 SEHNR and CDR2 FQNEAQ (reference sequence). The CDR3 covers 15 residues. For the CDR3, the DNA is TGTGCCAGCAGCCTCGCACAGGGCTTGAACACTGAAGCTTTCTTT. Translation: CASSLAQGLNTEAFF.

This rearrangement joins TRBV9 to TRBJ2-3; 9 nucleotides agree with TRBD2. The V gene's germline CDR1 is SGDLS and CDR2 YYNGEE. This CDR3 has 16 residues. Trimming cost V 0 bases and J 3 bases; bases outside gene matches: 5. The CDR3 bases are TGTGCCAGCAGCGTAGGAGGTAGCGGGAGTACAGATACGCAGTATTTT. Its protein product is CASSVGGSGSTDTQYF.

About this clonotype: The CDR3 ends on some other residue instead of the conserved phenylalanine or tryptophan, so this is likely a read error. This chain links TRBV7-8 with TRBJ1-5; 8 bases are shared with TRBD1. J lost 5 bases, V lost 5 bases, and 5 bases had no gene match. This CDR3 region has 14 residues. CDR1 is SGHVS, CDR2 FQNEAQ, per germline. CDR3 protein: CASSPDRVYQPQHY. The CDR3 DNA is TGTGCCAGCAGCCCGGACAGGGTGTATCAGCCCCAGCATTAT.

CDR3 DNA: TGTGCCACCAGCAGTTTATTCCTCGGGGAGACCCAGTACTTC. Translating it yields CATSSLFLGETQYF. The chain joins TRBV15 to TRBJ2-7; D not certain. The DNA end lines up better with TRBJ2-5; the J call may be wrong. Germline V lookup: CDR1 LNHNV, CDR2 YYDKDF (reference sequence). The CDR3 has 14 amino acids.

V is TRBV6-1 and J is TRBJ2-5; 9 bases map to TRBD1. From germline, CDR1 is MNHNS and CDR2 SASEGT. The CDR3 runs 15 residues. Trimming at V came to 6 bases and at J to 2 bases, leaving 7 bases not matched to a gene. CDR3 sequence reads: CASRQWDRAQETQYF. In nucleotides, the CDR3 is TGTGCCAGCAGGCAATGGGACAGGGCTCAAGAGACCCAGTACTTC.

This chain connects TRBV7-2 to TRBJ2-4; a weak D match, TRBD2 (5 bases). Germline V gene lookup returns CDR1 SGHTA and CDR2 FQGNSA. The CDR3 is 15 residues long. The V gene lost 1 base and the J gene lost 13 bases, with 20 bases spanning the gap. DNA for the CDR3: TGTGCCAGCAGCTTAGTAACGGACTCCCCCGTGGAGCAGTACTTC. As protein: CASSLVTDSPVEQYF.

CDR3 DNA sequence: TGCAGTGCTAGAGGAGGGGAAGGAGCGGGAGGTAGCTTCGAGCAGTACTTC. Residues: CSARGGEGAGGSFEQYF. The rearrangement joins TRBV20-1 to TRBJ2-7; 9 bases agree with TRBD2. Per germline, CDR1 DFQATT and CDR2 SNEGSKA (reference sequence). The V gene end was trimmed by 1 base and the J gene end by 6 bases; junction bases not matched to a gene: 16. This CDR3 contains 17 residues.

This rearrangement joins TRBV6-5 to TRBJ2-7; no reliable D call. CDR1 and CDR2 from the germline V gene are MNHEY and SVGAGI. The CDR3 is made up of 14 amino acids. V lost 4 bases and J lost 2, with 12 bases in between. DNA of the CDR3: TGTGCCAGCAGTTTAATCGACCGTCCCTACGAGCAGTACTTC. Translation: CASSLIDRPYEQYF.

Note on this clonotype: At one end the junction does not follow the germline gene, possibly because of a read error. This sequence joins TRBV2 and TRBJ2-5; D may be TRBD2 (6 bases). From germline, CDR1 is SNHLY and CDR2 FYNNEI. CDR3 length equals 11 residues. The CDR3 region has the DNA TGTGCCAGCACTGAACATCGGGAGCAGTACTTC. Residues: CASTEHREQYF.

The genes are TRBV27 and TRBJ2-6; weak D call: TRBD1 (6 bases). With 8 bases removed from V and 0 bases from J, the gap between germline ends came to 26 bases. The CDR3 totals 20 residues. CDR1 and CDR2 (germline): MNHEY, SMNVEV (reference sequence). The DNA of the CDR3 is TGTGCCAGCTCCGGCTTTCAGGGGAGCCTAATTAGCTCTGGGGCCAACGTCCTGACTTTC. This codes for CASSGFQGSLISSGANVLTF.

This clonotype was counted between two and nine times. The CDR3 loop reads CASSQAGGGETQYF. The CDR3 bases are TGCGCCAGCAGCCAAGCAGGGGGCGGGGAGACCCAGTACTTC. The chain couples TRBV4-1 to TRBJ2-7; 8 positions agree with TRBD1. The closer fit of TRBJ2-5 to the DNA end suggests the J call may be wrong. Looked up from germline, CDR1 is MGHRA and CDR2 is YSYEKL. This CDR3 spans 14 amino acids.

The V and J genes are TRBV9 and TRBJ2-1, with TRBD2 matching over 9 bases. This CDR3 has 17 amino acids. Looked up from germline, CDR1 is SGDLS and CDR2 is YYNGEE. With V trimmed by 6 bases and J by 4 bases, 14 bases remained unmatched. CDR3 amino acids: CASTHGISGSGYNEQFF. The DNA of the CDR3 is TGTGCCAGCACCCACGGCATTAGCGGGAGTGGGTACAATGAGCAGTTCTTC. Full variable domain (rest looked up from reference TRBV9 and TRBJ2-1): DSGVTQTPKHLITATGQRVTLRCSPRSGDLSVYWYQQSLDQGLQFLIQYYNGEERAKGNILERFSAQQFPDLHSELNLSSLELGDSALYFCASTHGISGSGYNEQFFGPGTRLTVL.

The CDR3 reads CATQLAGGPQYEQYF. The CDR3 bases are TGTGCCACCCAACTAGCGGGAGGACCTCAGTACGAGCAGTACTTC. The chain combines TRBV7-3 with TRBJ2-4, with TRBD2 matching over 12 bases. The end of the DNA is better explained by TRBJ2-7, so the J call may be wrong. CDR1 and CDR2 (germline): SGHTA, FQGTGA. The CDR3 extends over 15 amino acids.

This clonotype has a count of ten or more. This chain uses TRBV7-2 with TRBJ2-7; D is perhaps TRBD2 (6 bases). The V and J ends lost 0 bases and 0 bases respectively, with 9 bases between them. This CDR3 comprises 15 residues. CDR1 is SGHTA and CDR2 is FQGNSA in the germline V gene. Written as DNA, the CDR3 is TGTGCCAGCAGCTTAGCAGCGGGTAGCTCCTACGAGCAGTACTTC. Protein sequence: CASSLAAGSSYEQYF.

V usage is TRBV27 and J usage is TRBJ1-5, with D possibly TRBD1 on 5 matching bases. This CDR3 region has 15 residues. Trimming left V 6 bases short and J 1 base short, with 13 bases between. Germline loops: CDR1 MNHEY, CDR2 SMNVEV (reference sequence). The CDR3 protein is CASRRAGASNQPQHF. The CDR3 DNA reads TGTGCCAGCAGGAGAGCCGGGGCGAGCAATCAGCCCCAGCATTTT.

The V call is TRBV7-8, the J call TRBJ1-5; 9 nucleotides line up with TRBD1. Trimming took 2 bases from V and 4 from J; bases not matched to a gene: 3. This CDR3 spans 15 amino acids. Germline V lookup: CDR1 SGHVS, CDR2 FQNEAQ. CDR3 amino acids: CASSLTGQGNQPQHF. CDR3 coding DNA: TGTGCCAGCAGCTTAACGGGACAGGGAAATCAGCCCCAGCATTTT. Combining the CDR3 with reference TRBV7-8 and TRBJ1-5 gives the whole variable domain GAGVSQSPRYKVAKRGQDVALRCDPISGHVSLFWYQQALGQGPEFLTYFQNEAQLDKSGLPSDRFFAERPEGSVSTLKIQRTQQEDSAVYLCASSLTGQGNQPQHFGDGTRLSIL.

This chain links TRBV10-3 with TRBJ1-4, with D perhaps matching TRBD1 (5 bases). Trimming left V 2 bases short and J 7 bases short, with 17 bases between. CDR1 and CDR2 (germline): ENHRY, SYGVKD. The CDR3 runs to 16 residues. Written as DNA, the CDR3 is TGTGCCATCAGTGAGACCCTCTCGCAGGGCGGTGAAAAACTGTTTTTT. Amino acids: CAISETLSQGGEKLFF.

The genes are TRBV20-1 and TRBJ2-7, with 8 bases fitting TRBD2. Trimming removed 6 bases from V and 5 bases from J; junction bases left unmatched: 12. Germline V gives CDR1 DFQATT, CDR2 SNEGSKA (reference sequence). The CDR3 extends over 14 amino acids. The CDR3 DNA reads as TGCAGTGCCCCGACCGGGACTAGGGACGACGAGCAGTACTTC. This translates into CSAPTGTRDDEQYF.

This clonotype was seen a handful of times. The chain joins TRBV28 to TRBJ2-4, with D perhaps matching TRBD1 or TRBD2 (5 bases each). The DNA matches TRBJ2-7 better at its end, which makes the J call doubtful. The CDR3 has 13 amino acids. CDR1 and CDR2 from the germline V gene are MDHEN and SYDVKM. This CDR3 reads CASRGPVIYEQYF. CDR3 bases: TGTGCCAGCAGGGGACCGGTGATCTACGAGCAGTACTTC.

This chain uses TRBV28 with TRBJ2-3, with 8 bases matching TRBD1. This CDR3 has 15 amino acids. CDR1 is MDHEN and CDR2 is SYDVKM in the germline V gene. V lost 7 bases, J lost 2 bases, and 8 bases stayed unmatched. DNA of the CDR3: TGTGCCAGCACCTACGACAGGGGATACACAGATACGCAGTATTTT. Translation: CASTYDRGYTDTQYF.